The rows below give T cell receptor beta chains drawn from one sample of a study of cytomegalovirus exposure and HLA in healthy donors. Profiling relied on immunoSEQ multiplex PCR, and the TCRdb table lists in-frame clones only, not all of them. The sample lists about 120,000 clones, around four fifths occurring once. Sequences were obtained from PBMCs. The receptors come from a man aged 30 to 39 in good health and CMV-seropositive. Both conserved end residues are part of each CDR3. A D gene is named only where the DNA matches it firmly. Clone size is shown for a subset of rows, as once, few, many or a class of expanded clone.

J,size,V,D,DNA,CDR3
TRBJ1-1,few,TRBV9,NA,TGTGCCAGCAGCGCAATTATGACAGGGAACACTGAAGCTTTCTTT,CASSAIMTGNTEAFF
TRBJ2-7,once,TRBV5-1,NA,TGCGCCAGCCGGACTGGATCCTACGAGCAGTACTTC,CASRTGSYEQYF
TRBJ1-1,NA,TRBV11-2,NA,TGTGCCAGCAGCTCACTTTCGACACTCCGGAACCCTGAAGCTTTCTTT,CASSSLSTLRNPEAFF
TRBJ2-5,NA,TRBV7-2,NA,TGTGCCAGCAGCTCAGGGTACGGAGAGACCCAGTACTTC,CASSSGYGETQYF
TRBJ2-3,NA,TRBV30,TRBD2,TGTGCCTGGAGTTCGGGACTAGCGGGATACGGTACGCAGTATTTT,CAWSSGLAGYGTQYF
TRBJ1-1,NA,TRBV27,NA,TGTGCCAGCAGACGCAGTGGAGGGCTGAACACTGAAGCTTTCTTT,CASRRSGGLNTEAFF
TRBJ2-6,NA,TRBV7-3,TRBD1,TGTGCCAGCAGCCCGCATGGGACAGGCCTCTCTGGGGCCAACGTCCTGACTTTC,CASSPHGTGLSGANVLTF
TRBJ2-7,NA,TRBV9,TRBD2,TGTGCCAGCAGTAATAACCCCGGGACTAGCGGGAGTCCACTATACGAGCAGTACTTC,CASSNNPGTSGSPLYEQYF
TRBJ2-3,NA,TRBV4-1,TRBD2,TGCGCCAGCAGCCAAGCGGGGACTAGCGTCGCAGATACGCAGTATTTT,CASSQAGTSVADTQYF
TRBJ1-5,once,TRBV6-6,NA,TGTGCCAGCAGGTCACAGGGATTTCAGCCCCAGCATTTT,CASRSQGFQPQHF
TRBJ1-2,NA,TRBV27,NA,TGTGCCAGCAGTCGAACTCCCGGTTATGGCTACACCTTC,CASSRTPGYGYTF
TRBJ2-3,NA,TRBV10-3,TRBD2,TGTGCCATCAGTGGGACTAGGGGTGGATCAGATACGCAGTATTTT,CAISGTRGGSDTQYF
TRBJ1-3,once,TRBV7-2,TRBD1,TGTGCCAGCAGCACCTCGACAGGGCCTGGAAACACCATATATTTT,CASSTSTGPGNTIYF
TRBJ1-3,NA,TRBV15,NA,TGTGCCACCAGCAGAGAGGCTAGCAGAATGATCGGAAACACCATATATTTT,CATSREASRMIGNTIYF
TRBJ2-5,NA,TRBV9,NA,TGTGCCAGCAGCGTAGGAGTACTCCAAGAGACCCAGTACTTC,CASSVGVLQETQYF
TRBJ1-2,NA,TRBV7-9,TRBD1,TGTGCCAGCAGCTTCCCCGGGACAGCCCCGATGGATGGCTACACCTTC,CASSFPGTAPMDGYTF
TRBJ1-1,few,TRBV5-6,NA,TGTGCCAGCAGCTTGGGTAGCAGAAGAATGAACACTGAAGCTTTCTTT,CASSLGSRRMNTEAFF
TRBJ2-7,NA,TRBV28,NA,TGTGCCAGCAGTAACGGGAGAGCCTACGAGCAGTACTTC,CASSNGRAYEQYF
TRBJ1-5,NA,TRBV19,NA,TGTGCCAGTAGGGAGAGGCTAGCGAGCAATCAGCCCCAGCATTTT,CASRERLASNQPQHF
TRBJ2-5,NA,TRBV14,NA,TGTGCCAGCAGCCTCGGCGTAACAGCCGTCGACCAGTACTTC,CASSLGVTAVDQYF
TRBJ2-3,NA,TRBV28,NA,TGTGCCAGCAGCCTAACAGATACGCAGTATTTT,CASSLTDTQYF
TRBJ1-1,NA,TRBV7-9,TRBD1,TGTGCCAGCAGCTTAGGGGGACAGGGGGCTGAAGCTTTCTTT,CASSLGGQGAEAFF
TRBJ2-5,NA,TRBV7-6,TRBD2,TGTGCCAGCGCCCCCCTAGATGCGGGAGGGAGGGAGACCCAGTACTTC,CASAPLDAGGRETQYF
TRBJ2-5,NA,TRBV11-2,TRBD2,TGTGCCAGCAGGCTCACGCAGCGGGATAGGGAGACCCAGTACTTC,CASRLTQRDRETQYF
TRBJ2-7,NA,TRBV7-9,NA,TGTGCCAGCAGCTTACCCTCGGACAGCTACGAGCAGTACTTC,CASSLPSDSYEQYF
TRBJ1-2,NA,TRBV5-5,NA,TGTGCCAGCAGCTCCGGTGAAAACTATGGCTACACCTTC,CASSSGENYGYTF
TRBJ1-5,NA,TRBV25-1,NA,TGTGCCAGCAGTGAATGGCTGGGAGAGCCCCAGCATTTT,CASSEWLGEPQHF
TRBJ2-1,NA,TRBV5-4,NA,TGTGCCAGCAGCTTAACCAGGGGCGATGAGCAGTTCTTC,CASSLTRGDEQFF
TRBJ2-7,NA,TRBV5-1,TRBD1,TGCGCCAGCAGCGGACGGACAGGGAACGAGCAGTACTTC,CASSGRTGNEQYF
TRBJ2-7,NA,TRBV27,NA,TGTGCCAGCAGTTTATCCTCTAAAAACGAGCAGTACTTC,CASSLSSKNEQYF
TRBJ1-3,NA,TRBV28,NA,TGTGCCAGCAGTTTAGCAGGAACGCTCTCTGGAAACACCATATATTTT,CASSLAGTLSGNTIYF
TRBJ2-1,NA,TRBV7-9,NA,TGTGCCAGCAGCCCCCTGGTAGGCGGGTCCTACAATGAACAGTTCTTC,CASSPLVGGSYNEQFF
TRBJ2-1,NA,TRBV29-1,NA,TGCAGCGTTGGGGCGGGCCAATACAATGAGCAGTTCTTC,CSVGAGQYNEQFF
TRBJ2-5,NA,TRBV11-2,NA,TGTGCCAGCAGCTCTCCTGGGGGCCGGGAGACCCAGTACTTC,CASSSPGGRETQYF
TRBJ2-3,NA,TRBV27,TRBD1,TGTGCCAGCAGTCCCAAAACAGGGGAGAGCACAGATACGCAGTATTTT,CASSPKTGESTDTQYF